This T cell receptor (beta chain) was documented in a study of T cell responses to AZD1222 COVID-19 vaccine (dated by TCRdb to 2020 to 2023). Study-wide context: TCR sequencing covered roughly 230 trial participants: 207 given two doses of AZD1222 and around 25 given two doses of MenACWY control vaccine. Trial participants were enrolled by age into 18-55, 56-69 and 70-plus year subgroups, with roughly 150, 30 and 60 TCR-sequenced participants respectively. Overall results and qualifications from the work: Nearly half of unique spike-specific TCRs reportedly recognized epitopes outside regions mutated in the B.1.351 and B.1.1.7 variants. CD4 TCRs associated with the vaccine covered the entire spike protein, and the dominant responses were in regions 160-218 and 743-854. A significant rise in spike-specific TCR breadth and depth was observed after two AZD1222 doses relative to day 0 and relative to MenACWY recipients. Conclusions about previously exposed vaccinees are limited, since just five to seven AZD1222 recipients were seropositive for SARS-CoV-2 at baseline. Most participants were white British and females outnumbered males, and the authors suggested that clonal diversity may have been underestimated. No day 14 peak-response samples were available, so repertoires were characterized only after the peak T cell response. The 56-69-year group was small, and its depth increase did not reach significance, likely because of low power.

Interpreted using the paper, the time point label stands for: about 28 days (+/-7) after the second vaccine dose. AZD1222 recipients with second doses at about 4 weeks or about 12 weeks were pooled, because spike-specific TCR depth and breadth did not differ between schedules. Vaccinee samples were obtained from the UK trials COV001 and COV002, which included a single-blind randomized controlled phase 2/3 trial of AZD1222 (ChAdOx1 nCoV-19) in healthy adults. For TCRbeta chain sequencing, PBMC samples were collected from trial participants at day 0 and at day 28 after the second dose. The CDR3 has 16 amino acids, counting the end cysteine and phenylalanine. The DNA shown is the 48-base CDR3, in frame from base 1. The trim is 0 bases for V and 1 base for J, with a gap of 7 bases between the germline ends. Reading the germline V gene (reference sequence) gives CDR1 LGHDT and CDR2 YNNKEL. The CDR3 regions of human TCRbeta chains were subjected to immunosequencing. In the authors' own workflow: TCRs in the repertoires were matched against a reference library of SARS-CoV-2-specific TCRs that had been generated with the MIRA antigen-specificity platform. Breadth was defined as the fraction of unique TCRs that were SARS-CoV-2-associated. Depth was defined as the fraction of total T cells that were SARS-CoV-2-associated. Using the MIRA data, every spike-specific TCR was mapped to the spike region that the TCR reacted to and assigned to either a CD4 or a CD8 class. Log10-transformed breadth and depth values were compared by one-way ANOVA with Sidak's multiple comparisons tests. Drawn from immuneACCESS, this table holds only the in-frame rearrangements with V and J called that TCRdb kept. Clones are partly lost; checked studies trace under half to an unresolved V gene and leave the rest unexplained. V and J calls and clone size are given by that table; D and trimming were obtained from the DNA. Counted in this sample were about 160,000 clones; 85% to 95% of them appeared once. 5.1% of the sample goes to the ten largest clones.

In the case of this clone: Its specific antigen is unknown. The input lacks base qualities; no much larger clone sits a single base away.

The material was peripheral blood, obtained 28 days after the second AZD1222 dose. The sequence links TRBV3-1 (or the pseudogene TRBV3-2) to TRBJ2-6; no D gene call is confident. The clonotype originates from an adult who received the AZD1222 COVID-19 vaccine. The nucleotides are TGTGCCAGCAGCCAAGAATTGAGGTCTGGGGCCAACGTCCTGACTTTC. Protein translation: CASSQELRSGANVLTF.